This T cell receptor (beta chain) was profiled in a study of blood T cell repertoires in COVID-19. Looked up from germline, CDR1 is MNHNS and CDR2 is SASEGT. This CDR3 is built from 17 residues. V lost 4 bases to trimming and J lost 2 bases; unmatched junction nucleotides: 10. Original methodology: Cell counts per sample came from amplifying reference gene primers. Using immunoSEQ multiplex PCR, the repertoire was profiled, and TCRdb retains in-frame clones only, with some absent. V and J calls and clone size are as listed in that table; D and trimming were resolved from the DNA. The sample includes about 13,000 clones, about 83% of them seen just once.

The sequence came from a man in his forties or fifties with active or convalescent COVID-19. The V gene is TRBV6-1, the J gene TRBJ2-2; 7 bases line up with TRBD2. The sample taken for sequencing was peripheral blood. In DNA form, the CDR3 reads TGTGCCAGCAGTGGCCAGCTGGGCGGGAGTAACACCGGGGAGCTGTTTTTT. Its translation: CASSGQLGGSNTGELFF.